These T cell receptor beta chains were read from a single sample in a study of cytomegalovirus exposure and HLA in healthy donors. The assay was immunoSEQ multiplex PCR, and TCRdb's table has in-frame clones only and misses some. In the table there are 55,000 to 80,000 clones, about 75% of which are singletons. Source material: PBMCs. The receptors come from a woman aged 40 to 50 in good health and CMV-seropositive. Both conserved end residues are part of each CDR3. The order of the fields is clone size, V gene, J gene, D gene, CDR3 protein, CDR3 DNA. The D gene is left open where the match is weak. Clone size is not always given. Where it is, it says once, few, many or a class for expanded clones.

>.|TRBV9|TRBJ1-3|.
CASSPGGAPGNTIYF
TGTGCCAGCAGCCCTGGGGGGGCACCAGGGAACACCATATATTTT
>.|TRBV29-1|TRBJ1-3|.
CSVETWPGQGNTIYF
TGCAGCGTTGAGACCTGGCCGGGACAAGGAAACACCATATATTTT
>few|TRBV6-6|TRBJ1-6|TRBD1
CASSLNRGGNSPLHF
TGTGCCAGCAGTTTAAACAGGGGGGGGAATTCACCCCTCCACTTT
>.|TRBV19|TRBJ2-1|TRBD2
CASSSRTSEYNEQFF
TGTGCCAGTAGTTCCCGGACTAGCGAGTACAATGAGCAGTTCTTC
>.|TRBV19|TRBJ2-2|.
CASSQGGSGAYTGELFF
TGTGCCAGTAGCCAAGGGGGGAGCGGGGCCTACACCGGGGAGCTGTTTTTT
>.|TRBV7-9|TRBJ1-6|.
CASSPSGGANSPLHF
TGTGCCAGCAGCCCTAGCGGGGGGGCGAATTCACCCCTCCACTTT
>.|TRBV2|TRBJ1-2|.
CARRGGGLNYGYTF
TGTGCCCGCCGCGGGGGGGGGCTCAACTATGGCTACACCTTC
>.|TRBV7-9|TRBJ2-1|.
CASSSLEGTWQFF
TGTGCCAGCAGCTCACTGGAGGGGACTTGGCAGTTCTTC
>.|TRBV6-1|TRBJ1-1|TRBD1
CASSVDRGTEAFF
TGTGCCAGCAGCGTAGACAGGGGCACTGAAGCTTTCTTT
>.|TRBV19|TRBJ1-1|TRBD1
CASSRTGVGYTEAFF
TGTGCCAGTAGTCGGACAGGGGTGGGGTACACTGAAGCTTTCTTT
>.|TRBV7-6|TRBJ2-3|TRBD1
CASSLGQGADTQYF
TGTGCCAGCAGCTTAGGACAGGGCGCAGATACGCAGTATTTT
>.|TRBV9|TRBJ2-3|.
CASSITSRPDTQYF
TGTGCCAGCAGCATTACTAGCAGGCCAGATACGCAGTATTTT
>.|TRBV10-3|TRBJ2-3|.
CAIRTSDGTDTQYF
TGTGCCATCAGGACTTCGGATGGCACAGATACGCAGTATTTT
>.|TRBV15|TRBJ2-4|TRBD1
CATSRDNRGYEIDKNIQYF
TGTGCCACCAGCAGAGATAACAGGGGATATGAGATTGACAAAAACATTCAGTACTTC
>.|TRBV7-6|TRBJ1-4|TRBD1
CASSSTGNNEKLFF
TGTGCCAGCAGCTCGACAGGGAATAATGAAAAACTGTTTTTT
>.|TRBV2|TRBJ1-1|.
CASSSQTGVAAFF
TGTGCCAGCAGTTCGCAGACAGGAGTGGCAGCTTTCTTT
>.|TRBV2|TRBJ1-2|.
CAFETRQETNYGYTF
TGTGCCTTCGAGACCCGACAGGAGACTAACTATGGCTACACCTTC
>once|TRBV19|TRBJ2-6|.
CASSIGSAGANVLTF
TGTGCCAGTAGTATAGGGAGCGCTGGGGCCAACGTCCTGACTTTC
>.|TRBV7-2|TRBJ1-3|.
CASSAGVSGNTIYF
TGTGCCAGCAGCGCCGGGGTCTCTGGAAACACCATATATTTT
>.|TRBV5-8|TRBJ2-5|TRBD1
CASSGGTGGAETQYF
TGTGCCAGCAGCGGGGGGACAGGGGGCGCGGAGACCCAGTACTTC
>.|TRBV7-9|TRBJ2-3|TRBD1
CSSSRTGTGGFSDTQYF
TGTTCCAGCAGCCGTACCGGGACAGGGGGCTTCTCAGATACGCAGTATTTT
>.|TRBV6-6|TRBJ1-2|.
CASSPVGSGRGYTF
TGTGCCAGCAGTCCTGTGGGGAGTGGACGAGGCTACACCTTC
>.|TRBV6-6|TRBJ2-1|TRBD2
CASSLSGGGYNEQFF
TGTGCCAGCAGTCTAAGCGGGGGGGGCTACAATGAGCAGTTCTTC
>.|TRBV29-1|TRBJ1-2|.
CSVGGGPNGYTF
TGCAGCGTTGGGGGGGGCCCCAATGGCTACACCTTC
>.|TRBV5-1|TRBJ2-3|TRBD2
CASSLATSGGTDTQYF
TGCGCCAGCAGTTTGGCCACTAGCGGGGGGACCGATACGCAGTATTTT
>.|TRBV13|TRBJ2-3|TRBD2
CASSFLPGGRTDTQYF
TGTGCCAGCAGCTTCTTGCCGGGGGGGCGCACAGATACGCAGTATTTT
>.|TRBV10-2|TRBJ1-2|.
CASSETGRNGYTF
TGCGCCAGCAGTGAGACAGGACGTAATGGCTACACCTTC
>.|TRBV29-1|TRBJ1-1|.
CSVSGHSNTEAFF
TGCAGCGTTTCGGGACACTCGAACACTGAAGCTTTCTTT
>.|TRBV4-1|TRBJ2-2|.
CASSQAGRVIDTGELFF
TGCGCCAGCAGCCAAGCCGGCAGGGTGATTGACACCGGGGAGCTGTTTTTT
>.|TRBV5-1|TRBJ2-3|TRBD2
CASSLGLAGANTDTQYF
TGCGCCAGCAGCTTGGGGCTAGCGGGGGCCAACACAGATACGCAGTATTTT
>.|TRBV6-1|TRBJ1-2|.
CATRGSPKGYTF
TGTGCCACCAGGGGCAGCCCCAAGGGCTACACCTTC